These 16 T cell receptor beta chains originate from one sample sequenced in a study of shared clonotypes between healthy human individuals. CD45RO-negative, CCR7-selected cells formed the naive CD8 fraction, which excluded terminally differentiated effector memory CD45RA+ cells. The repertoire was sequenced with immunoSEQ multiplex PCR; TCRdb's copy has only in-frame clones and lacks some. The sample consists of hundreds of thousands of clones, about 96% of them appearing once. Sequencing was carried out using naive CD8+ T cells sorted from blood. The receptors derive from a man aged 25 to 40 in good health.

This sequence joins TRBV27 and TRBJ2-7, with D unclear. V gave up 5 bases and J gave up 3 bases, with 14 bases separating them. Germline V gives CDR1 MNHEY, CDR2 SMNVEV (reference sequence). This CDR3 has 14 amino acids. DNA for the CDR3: TGTGCCAGCAGTCCAGTGGGATCAAACTACGAGCAGTACTTC. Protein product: CASSPVGSNYEQYF.

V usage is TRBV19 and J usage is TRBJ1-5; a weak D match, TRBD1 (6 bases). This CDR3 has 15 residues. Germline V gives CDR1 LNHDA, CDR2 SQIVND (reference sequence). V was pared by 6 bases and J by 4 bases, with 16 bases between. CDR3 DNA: TGTGCCAGTAGCCTAGTCGGACAGTCAAATCAGCCCCAGCATTTT. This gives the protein CASSLVGQSNQPQHF.

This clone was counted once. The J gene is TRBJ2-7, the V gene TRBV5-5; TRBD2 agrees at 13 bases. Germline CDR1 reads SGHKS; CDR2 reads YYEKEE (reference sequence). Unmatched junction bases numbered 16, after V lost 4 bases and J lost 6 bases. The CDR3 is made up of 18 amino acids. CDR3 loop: CASSPGLAGPSDLGEQYF. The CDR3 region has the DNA TGTGCCAGCAGCCCGGGACTAGCGGGACCGTCTGACCTGGGCGAGCAGTACTTC.

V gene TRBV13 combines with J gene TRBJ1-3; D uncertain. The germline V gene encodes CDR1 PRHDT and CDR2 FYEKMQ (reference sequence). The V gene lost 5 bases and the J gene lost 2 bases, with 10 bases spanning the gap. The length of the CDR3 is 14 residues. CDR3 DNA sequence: TGTGCCAGCAGCCTGAAGGGAACTGGAAACACCATATATTTT. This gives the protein CASSLKGTGNTIYF. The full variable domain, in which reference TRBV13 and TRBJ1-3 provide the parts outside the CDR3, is AAGVIQSPRHLIKEKRETATLKCYPIPRHDTVYWYQQGPGQDPQFLISFYEKMQSDKGSIPDRFSAQQFSDYHSELNMSSLELGDSALYFCASSLKGTGNTIYFGEGSWLTVV.

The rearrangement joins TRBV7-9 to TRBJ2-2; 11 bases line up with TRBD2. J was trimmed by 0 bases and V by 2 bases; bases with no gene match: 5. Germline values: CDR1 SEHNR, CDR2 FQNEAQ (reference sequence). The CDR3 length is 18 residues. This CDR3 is CASSLLAGGIANTGELFF. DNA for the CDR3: TGTGCCAGCAGCTTACTAGCGGGAGGCATCGCGAACACCGGGGAGCTGTTTTTT.

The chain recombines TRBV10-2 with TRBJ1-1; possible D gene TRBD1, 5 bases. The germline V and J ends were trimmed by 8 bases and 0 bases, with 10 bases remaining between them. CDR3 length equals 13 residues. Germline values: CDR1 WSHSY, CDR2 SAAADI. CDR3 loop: CASGGGLNTEAFF. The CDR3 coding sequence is TGCGCCAGCGGGGGAGGGTTGAACACTGAAGCTTTCTTT.

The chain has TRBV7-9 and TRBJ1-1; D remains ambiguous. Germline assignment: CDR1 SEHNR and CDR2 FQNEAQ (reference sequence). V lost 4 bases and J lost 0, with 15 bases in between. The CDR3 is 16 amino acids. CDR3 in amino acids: CASSSSIRTVNTEAFF. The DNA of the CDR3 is TGTGCCAGCAGCTCCTCAATTCGGACGGTGAACACTGAAGCTTTCTTT.

Here the CDR3 DNA reads TGTGCCAGCAGTTACTCGAACGGGCCCCAGCATTTT. It translates to CASSYSNGPQHF. This rearrangement joins TRBV6-6 to TRBJ1-5; D gene uncertain. Trimming pared 0 bases from V and 9 bases from J, leaving 6 bases between. CDR1 and CDR2 from the germline V gene are MNHNY and SVGAGI (reference sequence). The CDR3 length is 12 residues.

CDR3 residues: CASSYGTAVYEQYF. The CDR3, as DNA: TGTGCCAGCAGCTATGGGACAGCCGTCTACGAGCAGTACTTC. This chain connects TRBV5-6 to TRBJ2-7, with 7 bases identical to TRBD1. This CDR3 is built from 14 residues. V was clipped by 3 bases and J by 3 bases; unmatched bases: 6. CDR1 and CDR2 (germline): SGHDT, YYEEEE.

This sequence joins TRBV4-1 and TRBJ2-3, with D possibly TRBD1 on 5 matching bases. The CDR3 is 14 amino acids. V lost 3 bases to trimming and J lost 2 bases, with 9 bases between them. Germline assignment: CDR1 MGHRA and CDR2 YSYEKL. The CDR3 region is CASSHPDNTDTQYF. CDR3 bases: TGCGCCAGCAGCCACCCGGACAACACAGATACGCAGTATTTT.

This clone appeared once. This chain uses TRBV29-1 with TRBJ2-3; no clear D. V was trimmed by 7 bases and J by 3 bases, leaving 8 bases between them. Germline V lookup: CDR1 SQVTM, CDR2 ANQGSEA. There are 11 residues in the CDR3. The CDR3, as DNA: TGCAGCGCAGACCAAACAGATACGCAGTATTTT. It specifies CSADQTDTQYF.

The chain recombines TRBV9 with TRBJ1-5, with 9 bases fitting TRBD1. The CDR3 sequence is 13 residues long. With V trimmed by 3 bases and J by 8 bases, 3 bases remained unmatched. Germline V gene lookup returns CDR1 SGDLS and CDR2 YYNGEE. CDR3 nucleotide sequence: TGTGCCAGCAGCGCGCGGACAGGGGAGCCCCAGCATTTT. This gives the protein CASSARTGEPQHF. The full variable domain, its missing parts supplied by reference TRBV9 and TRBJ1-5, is DSGVTQTPKHLITATGQRVTLRCSPRSGDLSVYWYQQSLDQGLQFLIQYYNGEERAKGNILERFSAQQFPDLHSELNLSSLELGDSALYFCASSARTGEPQHFGDGTRLSIL.

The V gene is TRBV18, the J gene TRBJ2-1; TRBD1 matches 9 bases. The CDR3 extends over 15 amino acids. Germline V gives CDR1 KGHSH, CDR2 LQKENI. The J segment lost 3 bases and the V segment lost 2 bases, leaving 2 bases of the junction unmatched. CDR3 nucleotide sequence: TGTGCCAGCTCACCAAGGGACAGGGTCTACAATGAGCAGTTCTTC. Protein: CASSPRDRVYNEQFF. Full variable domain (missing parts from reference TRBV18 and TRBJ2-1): NAGVMQNPRHLVRRRGQEARLRCSPMKGHSHVYWYRQLPEEGLKFMVYLQKENIIDESGMPKERFSAEFPKEGPSILRIQQVVRGDSAAYFCASSPRDRVYNEQFFGPGTRLTVL.

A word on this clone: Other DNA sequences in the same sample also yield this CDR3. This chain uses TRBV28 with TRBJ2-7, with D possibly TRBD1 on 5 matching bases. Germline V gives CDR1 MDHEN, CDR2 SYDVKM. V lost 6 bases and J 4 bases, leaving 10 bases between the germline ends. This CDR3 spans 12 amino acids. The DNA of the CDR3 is TGTGCCAGCAGCCTCGACAGTTACGAGCAGTACTTC. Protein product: CASSLDSYEQYF. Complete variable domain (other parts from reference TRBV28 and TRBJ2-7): DVKVTQSSRYLVKRTGEKVFLECVQDMDHENMFWYRQDPGLGLRLIYFSYDVKMKEKGDIPEGYSVSREKKERFSLILESASTNQTSMYLCASSLDSYEQYFGPGTRLTVT.

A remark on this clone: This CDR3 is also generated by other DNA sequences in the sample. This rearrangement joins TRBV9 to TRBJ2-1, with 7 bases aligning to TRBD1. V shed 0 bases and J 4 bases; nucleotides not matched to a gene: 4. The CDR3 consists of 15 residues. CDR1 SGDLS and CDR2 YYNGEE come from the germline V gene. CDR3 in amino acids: CASSVEGAGYNEQFF. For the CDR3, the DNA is TGTGCCAGCAGCGTAGAGGGGGCAGGGTACAATGAGCAGTTCTTC.

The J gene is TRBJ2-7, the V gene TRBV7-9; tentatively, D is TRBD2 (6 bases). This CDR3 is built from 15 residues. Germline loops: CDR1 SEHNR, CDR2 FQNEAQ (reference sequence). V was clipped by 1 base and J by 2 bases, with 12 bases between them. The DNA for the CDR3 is TGTGCCAGCAGCTTAGGAGCGGGCCTCGCCTACGAGCAGTACTTC. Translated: CASSLGAGLAYEQYF.